The 2 T cell receptor beta chains reported below all come from one sample, sequenced in a study of OX40 agonist ivuxolimab in advanced cancers. Data came from immunoSEQ multiplex PCR; TCRdb stores just in-frame clones and leaves some out. The table includes fewer than 85,000 clones, about 90% detected once. The source was CD4+ or CD8+ T cells sorted from blood, collected in a trial of the OX40 agonist ivuxolimab. These receptors all come from an adult with an advanced solid tumor such as melanoma, head and neck, liver or kidney cancer.

This chain uses TRBV7-3 with TRBJ1-1; no definite D call. Germline CDR1 reads SGHTA; CDR2 reads FQGTGA. Trimming shortened V by 0 bases and J by 2 bases, and 10 bases separated the two germline ends. This CDR3 region has 15 residues. CDR3 loop: CASSLTWTGNTEAFF. The CDR3 region has the DNA TGTGCCAGCAGCTTAACCTGGACGGGAAACACTGAAGCTTTCTTT.

This chain links TRBV28 with TRBJ2-6, with unresolved D. V shed 5 bases and J shed 1 base, with 9 bases lying between them. This CDR3 region has 15 residues. CDR1 MDHEN and CDR2 SYDVKM come from the germline V gene. In DNA form, the CDR3 reads TGTGCCAGCAGTCCCCCGGGTTCTGGGGCCAACGTCCTGACTTTC. Amino acids: CASSPPGSGANVLTF.